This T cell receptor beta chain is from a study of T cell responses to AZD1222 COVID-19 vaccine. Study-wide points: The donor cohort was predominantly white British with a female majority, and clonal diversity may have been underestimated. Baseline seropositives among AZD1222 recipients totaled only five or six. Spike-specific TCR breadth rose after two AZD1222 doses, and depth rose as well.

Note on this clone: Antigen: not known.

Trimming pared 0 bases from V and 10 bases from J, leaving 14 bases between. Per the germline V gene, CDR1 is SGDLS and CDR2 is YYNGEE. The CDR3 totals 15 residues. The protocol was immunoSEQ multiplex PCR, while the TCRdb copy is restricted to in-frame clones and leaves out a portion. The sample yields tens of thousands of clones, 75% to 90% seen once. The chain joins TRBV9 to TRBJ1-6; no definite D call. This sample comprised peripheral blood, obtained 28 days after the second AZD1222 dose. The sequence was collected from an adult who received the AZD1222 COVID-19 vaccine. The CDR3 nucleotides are TGTGCCAGCAGCGTAGCTCGGGCAGACTCCTCACCCCTCCACTTT. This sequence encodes CASSVARADSSPLHF.